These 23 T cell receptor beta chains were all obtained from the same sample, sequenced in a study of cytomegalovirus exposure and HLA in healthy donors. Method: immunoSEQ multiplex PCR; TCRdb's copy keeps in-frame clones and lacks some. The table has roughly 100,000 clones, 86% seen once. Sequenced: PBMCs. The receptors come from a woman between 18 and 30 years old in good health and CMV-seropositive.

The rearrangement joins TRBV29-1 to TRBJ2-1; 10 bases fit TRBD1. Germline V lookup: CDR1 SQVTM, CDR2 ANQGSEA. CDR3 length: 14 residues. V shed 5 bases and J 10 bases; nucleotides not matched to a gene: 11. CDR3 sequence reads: CSVPRQGAREEQFF. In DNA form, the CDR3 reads TGCAGCGTTCCCCGACAGGGGGCGCGGGAAGAGCAGTTCTTC.

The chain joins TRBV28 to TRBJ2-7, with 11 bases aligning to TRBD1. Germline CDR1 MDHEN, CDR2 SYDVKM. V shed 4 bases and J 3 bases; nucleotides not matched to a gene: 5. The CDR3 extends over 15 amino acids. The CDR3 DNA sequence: TGTGCCAGCAGTTCCCTGGGACAGGGGGACTACGAGCAGTACTTC. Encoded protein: CASSSLGQGDYEQYF.

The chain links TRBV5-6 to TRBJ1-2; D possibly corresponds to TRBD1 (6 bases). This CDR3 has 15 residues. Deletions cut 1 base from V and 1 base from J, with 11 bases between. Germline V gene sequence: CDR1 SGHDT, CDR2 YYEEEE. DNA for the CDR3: TGTGCCAGCAGCTTGTTACAGGGATTTAACTATGGCTACACCTTC. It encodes CASSLLQGFNYGYTF.

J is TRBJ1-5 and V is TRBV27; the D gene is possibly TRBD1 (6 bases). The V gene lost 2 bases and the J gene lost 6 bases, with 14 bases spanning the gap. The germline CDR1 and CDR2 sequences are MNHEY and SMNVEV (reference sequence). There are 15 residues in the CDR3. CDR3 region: CASSLRQGSRQPQHF. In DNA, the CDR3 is TGTGCCAGCAGTTTACGTCAGGGGAGCCGTCAGCCCCAGCATTTT.

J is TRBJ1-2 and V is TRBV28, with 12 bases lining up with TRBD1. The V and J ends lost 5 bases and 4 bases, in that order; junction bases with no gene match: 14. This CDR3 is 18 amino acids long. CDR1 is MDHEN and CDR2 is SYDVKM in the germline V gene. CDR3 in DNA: TGTGCCAGCAGTACTCCCGGGACAGGGGGCGTCTTGGGCTATGGCTACACCTTC. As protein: CASSTPGTGGVLGYGYTF.

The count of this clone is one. The chain's CDR3 is CASRFWTGDIMNTEAFF. The CDR3 DNA sequence: TGTGCCAGCAGATTCTGGACAGGGGATATAATGAACACTGAAGCTTTCTTT. The chain joins TRBV5-4 to TRBJ1-1; 9 nucleotides line up with TRBD1. CDR1 is SGHNT and CDR2 is YYREEE in the germline V gene (reference sequence). V was pared by 5 bases and J by 0 bases, with 11 bases of the junction left unmatched. There are 17 residues in the CDR3.

CDR3 sequence reads: CASSQGTSGTDTQYF. CDR3 bases: TGTGCCAGCAGCCAAGGGACTAGCGGCACAGATACGCAGTATTTT. The V call is TRBV7-7, the J call TRBJ2-3; TRBD2 agrees at 10 bases. Germline V lookup: CDR1 SSHAT, CDR2 FNYEAQ (reference sequence). V was pared by 5 bases and J by 1 base, with 3 bases of the junction left unmatched. The CDR3 is 15 amino acids.

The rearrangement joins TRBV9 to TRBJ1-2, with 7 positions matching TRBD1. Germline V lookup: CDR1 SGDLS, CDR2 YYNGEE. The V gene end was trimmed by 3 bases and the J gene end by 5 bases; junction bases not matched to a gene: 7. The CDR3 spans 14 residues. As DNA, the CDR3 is TGTGCCAGCAGCGGAAGGACAGGCGGGTATGGCTACACCTTC. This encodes CASSGRTGGYGYTF.

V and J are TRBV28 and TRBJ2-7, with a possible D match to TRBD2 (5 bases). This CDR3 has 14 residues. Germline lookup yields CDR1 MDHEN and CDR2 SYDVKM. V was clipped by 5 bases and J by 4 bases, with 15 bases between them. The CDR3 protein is CASSRTPIRYEQYF. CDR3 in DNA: TGTGCCAGCAGTCGGACTCCAATTCGGTACGAGCAGTACTTC.

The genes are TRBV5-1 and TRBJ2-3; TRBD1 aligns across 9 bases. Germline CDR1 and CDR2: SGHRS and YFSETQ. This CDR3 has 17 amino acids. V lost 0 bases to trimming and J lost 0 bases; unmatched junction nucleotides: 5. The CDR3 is CASSLAQGARSTDTQYF. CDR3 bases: TGCGCCAGCAGCTTGGCACAGGGGGCGCGTAGCACAGATACGCAGTATTTT.

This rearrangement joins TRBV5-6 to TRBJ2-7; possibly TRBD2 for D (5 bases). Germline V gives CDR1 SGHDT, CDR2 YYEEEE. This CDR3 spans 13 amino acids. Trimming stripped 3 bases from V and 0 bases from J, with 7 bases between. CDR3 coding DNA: TGTGCCAGCAGCTCCGGGGACTCCTACGAGCAGTACTTC. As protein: CASSSGDSYEQYF.

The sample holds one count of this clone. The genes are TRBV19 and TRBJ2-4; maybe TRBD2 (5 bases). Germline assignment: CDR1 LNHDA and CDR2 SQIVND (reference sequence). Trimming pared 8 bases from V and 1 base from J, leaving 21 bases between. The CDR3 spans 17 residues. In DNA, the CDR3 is TGTGCCAGTCTCCCTAGCTCGGGAAGGGCGGCCAAAAACATTCAGTACTTC. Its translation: CASLPSSGRAAKNIQYF.

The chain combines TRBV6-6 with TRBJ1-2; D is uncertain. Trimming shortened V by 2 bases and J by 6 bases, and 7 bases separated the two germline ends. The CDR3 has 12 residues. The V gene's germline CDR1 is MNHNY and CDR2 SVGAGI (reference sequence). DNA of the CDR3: TGTGCCAGCAGTTACGGAGGGAATGGCTACACCTTC. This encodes CASSYGGNGYTF.

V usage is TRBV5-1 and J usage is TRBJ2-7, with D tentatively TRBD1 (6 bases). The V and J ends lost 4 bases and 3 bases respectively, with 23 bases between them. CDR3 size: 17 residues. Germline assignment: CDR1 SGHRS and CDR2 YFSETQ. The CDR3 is CASSVQGSGWSLYEQYF. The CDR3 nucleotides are TGCGCCAGCAGCGTACAGGGATCCGGTTGGTCTCTCTACGAGCAGTACTTC.

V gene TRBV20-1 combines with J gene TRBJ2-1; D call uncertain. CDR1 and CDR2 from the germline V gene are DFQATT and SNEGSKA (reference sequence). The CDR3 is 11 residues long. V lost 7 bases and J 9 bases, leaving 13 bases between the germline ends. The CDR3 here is CSGLEIIEQFF. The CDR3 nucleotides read TGCAGTGGGCTAGAGATTATTGAGCAGTTCTTC.

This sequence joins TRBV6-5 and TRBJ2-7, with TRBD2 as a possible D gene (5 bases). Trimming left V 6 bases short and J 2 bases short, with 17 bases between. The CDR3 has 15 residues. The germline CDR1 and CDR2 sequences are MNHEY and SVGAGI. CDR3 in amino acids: CASRAARGAAYEQYF. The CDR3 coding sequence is TGTGCCAGCAGGGCAGCAAGAGGAGCGGCCTACGAGCAGTACTTC.

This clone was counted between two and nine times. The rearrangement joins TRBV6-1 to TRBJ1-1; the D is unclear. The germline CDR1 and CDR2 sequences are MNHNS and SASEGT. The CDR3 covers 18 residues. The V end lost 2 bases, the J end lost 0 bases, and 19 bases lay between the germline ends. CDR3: CASSERPLGWGVNTEAFF. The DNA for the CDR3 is TGTGCCAGCAGTGAACGGCCACTGGGCTGGGGAGTGAACACTGAAGCTTTCTTT.

This CDR3 reads CASSQGGDVEAFF. The CDR3, as DNA: TGTGCCAGTTCACAGGGAGGGGATGTTGAAGCTTTCTTT. The chain recombines TRBV28 with TRBJ1-1, with D tentatively TRBD1 (6 bases). CDR1 is MDHEN and CDR2 is SYDVKM in the germline V gene. The V and J ends lost 9 bases and 7 bases respectively, with 18 bases between them. The CDR3 is 13 amino acids.

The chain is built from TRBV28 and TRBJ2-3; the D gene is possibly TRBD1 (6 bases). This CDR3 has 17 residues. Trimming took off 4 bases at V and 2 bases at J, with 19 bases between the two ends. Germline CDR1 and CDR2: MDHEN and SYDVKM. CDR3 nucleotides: TGTGCCAGCAGTTCTAGTTCTTTGAGGGGGAACACAGATACGCAGTATTTT. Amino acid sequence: CASSSSSLRGNTDTQYF.

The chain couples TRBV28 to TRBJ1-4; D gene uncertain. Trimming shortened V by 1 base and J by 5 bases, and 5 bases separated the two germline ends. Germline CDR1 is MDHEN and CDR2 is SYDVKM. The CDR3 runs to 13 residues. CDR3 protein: CASSLFQNEKLFF. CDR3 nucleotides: TGTGCCAGCAGTTTATTCCAAAATGAAAAACTGTTTTTT.

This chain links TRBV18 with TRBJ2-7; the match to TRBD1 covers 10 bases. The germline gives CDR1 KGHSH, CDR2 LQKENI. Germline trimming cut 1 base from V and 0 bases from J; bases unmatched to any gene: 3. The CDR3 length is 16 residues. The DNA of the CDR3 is TGTGCCAGCTCACCACGGACAGGGGGAAGCTCCTACGAGCAGTACTTC. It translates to CASSPRTGGSSYEQYF.

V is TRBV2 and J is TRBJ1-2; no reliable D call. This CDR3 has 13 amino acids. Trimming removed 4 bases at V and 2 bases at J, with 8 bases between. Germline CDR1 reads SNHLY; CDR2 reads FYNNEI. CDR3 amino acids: CASSVGRNYGYTF. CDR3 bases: TGTGCCAGCAGTGTGGGCCGGAACTATGGCTACACCTTC.

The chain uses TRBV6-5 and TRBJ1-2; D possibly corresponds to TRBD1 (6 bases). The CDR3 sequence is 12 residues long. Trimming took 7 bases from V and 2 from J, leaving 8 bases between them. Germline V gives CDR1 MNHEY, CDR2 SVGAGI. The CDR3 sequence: CASTGQNYGYTF. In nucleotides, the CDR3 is TGTGCCAGCACCGGACAGAACTATGGCTACACCTTC.